The 12 T cell receptor beta chains presented below share a single source sample, sequenced in a study of blood T cell repertoires in COVID-19. Produced via immunoSEQ multiplex PCR; TCRdb's table is partial and in-frame only. The sample has roughly 40,000 clones; about 90% are singletons. Sequenced material: peripheral blood. These receptors were obtained from a man in his fifties with active COVID-19.

The V gene is TRBV9, the J gene TRBJ2-5, with D possibly matching TRBD1 (6 bases). V lost 0 bases, J lost 4 bases, and 7 bases lay in between. The CDR3 extends over 13 amino acids. Germline V gene lookup returns CDR1 SGDLS and CDR2 YYNGEE. The CDR3 nucleotides are TGTGCCAGCAGCGTAGCACAGGGAGAGACCCAGTACTTC. It is translated as CASSVAQGETQYF.

This clone was seen a few times. This CDR3 reads CASSQDSTSGRHEELFF. The DNA for the CDR3 is TGTGCCAGCAGCCAAGATTCAACTAGCGGGAGACACGAGGAGCTGTTTTTT. The V call is TRBV3-1 (or the pseudogene TRBV3-2), the J call TRBJ2-2, with TRBD2 identical over 11 bases. The V segment lost 0 bases and the J segment 10 bases; nucleotides outside the gene matches: 10. CDR3 length equals 17 residues. CDR1 is LGHDT, CDR2 YNNKEL, per germline (reference sequence).

The chain uses TRBV3-1 (or the pseudogene TRBV3-2) and TRBJ2-7; 8 bases are shared with TRBD2. Losses at the gene ends were 1 base for V and 4 bases for J; bases not matched to a gene: 9. Germline CDR1 and CDR2: LGHDT and YNNKEL (reference sequence). The CDR3 totals 16 residues. The CDR3 loop reads CASSQAVLAAAYEQYF. CDR3 coding DNA: TGTGCCAGCAGCCAAGCGGTACTAGCGGCAGCTTACGAGCAGTACTTC.

The chain carries TRBV10-3 and TRBJ2-7; 10 bases are a match to TRBD1. Germline V gene sequence: CDR1 ENHRY, CDR2 SYGVKD. The CDR3 runs to 14 residues. Trimming at V came to 6 bases and at J to 5 bases, leaving 7 bases not matched to a gene. In DNA, the CDR3 is TGTGCCATCAGGGCCGGGACAGGGGACCACGAGCAGTACTTC. It translates to CAIRAGTGDHEQYF.

J is TRBJ2-3 and V is TRBV19; D perhaps matches TRBD1 (6 bases). The CDR3 length is 13 residues. Trimming shortened V by 5 bases and J by 5 bases, and 11 bases separated the two germline ends. The V gene's germline CDR1 is LNHDA and CDR2 SQIVND (reference sequence). CDR3 residues: CASSDQGRDTQYF. CDR3 coding DNA: TGTGCCAGTAGTGATCAGGGGCGAGATACGCAGTATTTT. The entire variable domain, with the rest obtained from reference TRBV19 and TRBJ2-3, is as follows: DGGITQSPKYLFRKEGQNVTLSCEQNLNHDAMYWYRQDPGQGLRLIYYSQIVNDFQKGDIAEGYSVSREKKESFPLTVTSAQKNPTAFYLCASSDQGRDTQYFGPGTRLTVL.

The V gene is TRBV28, the J gene TRBJ2-7; D is perhaps TRBD2 (6 bases). Germline V gene lookup returns CDR1 MDHEN and CDR2 SYDVKM. The CDR3 sequence is 16 residues long. Trimming stripped 6 bases from V and 0 bases from J, with 18 bases between. The CDR3 protein is CASRPLGGSSSYEQYF. CDR3 sequence (DNA): TGTGCCAGCAGACCCCTCGGAGGGTCTAGCTCCTACGAGCAGTACTTC.

The V call is TRBV5-4, the J call TRBJ2-3, with 15 bases identical to TRBD2. This CDR3 has 17 residues. Germline V gene sequence: CDR1 SGHNT, CDR2 YYREEE (reference sequence). The J segment lost 3 bases and the V segment lost 5 bases, leaving 7 bases of the junction unmatched. CDR3 in amino acids: CASRVGTSGRSTDTQYF. As DNA, the CDR3 is TGTGCCAGCAGGGTGGGGACTAGCGGGAGGTCTACAGATACGCAGTATTTT.

The chain employs TRBV12-3 or TRBV12-4 and TRBJ1-2; tentatively, D is TRBD1 (5 bases). The CDR3 spans 13 residues. V dropped 3 bases and J dropped 4 bases, with 9 bases sitting between them. CDR3 sequence (DNA): TGTGCCAGCAGTTTTGGCAGGGTCTATGGCTACACCTTC. It specifies CASSFGRVYGYTF.

V and J are TRBV19 and TRBJ1-6; tentatively, D is TRBD1 (5 bases). The CDR3 has 16 residues. Germline CDR1 is LNHDA and CDR2 is SQIVND (reference sequence). Trimming removed 3 bases at V and 7 bases at J, with 16 bases between. CDR3 residues: CASSIMEGQANSPLHF. In DNA, the CDR3 is TGTGCCAGTAGTATTATGGAGGGGCAAGCGAATTCACCCCTCCACTTT.

The chain joins TRBV9 to TRBJ2-2, with D maybe TRBD2 (6 bases). Trimming pared 2 bases from V and 6 bases from J, leaving 8 bases between. This CDR3 has 13 residues. Germline V lookup: CDR1 SGDLS, CDR2 YYNGEE. The CDR3 is CASSVRGSGELFF. The CDR3 DNA reads as TGTGCCAGCAGCGTGCGGGGATCCGGGGAGCTGTTTTTT.

DNA of the CDR3: TGTGCCAGCAGTGAAGGGACAGGAGCATACAATGAGCAGTTCTTC. Its translation is CASSEGTGAYNEQFF. The gene calls are TRBV6-1 and TRBJ2-1, with TRBD1 matching over 7 bases. The CDR3 contains 15 residues. CDR1 and CDR2 (germline): MNHNS, SASEGT. With V trimmed by 1 base and J by 4 bases, 4 bases remained unmatched.

The chain links TRBV5-1 to TRBJ2-1, with TRBD2 identical over 9 bases. Germline V gene lookup returns CDR1 SGHRS and CDR2 YFSETQ. V dropped 0 bases and J dropped 4; count of bases not matched to a gene: 2. The CDR3 is made up of 15 amino acids. Here the CDR3 reads CASSLVAGAYNEQFF. CDR3 nucleotide sequence: TGCGCCAGCAGCTTGGTAGCGGGAGCTTACAATGAGCAGTTCTTC.